Below, 15 T cell receptor beta chains from the same sample are listed, as sequenced in a study of cytomegalovirus exposure and HLA in healthy donors. 60 Vbeta and 13 Jbeta primers were used in PCR. The repertoire was sequenced with immunoSEQ multiplex PCR; TCRdb's copy has only in-frame clones and lacks some. The data contain some 54,000 clones, 65% to 85% of them singletons. The specimen sequenced was PBMCs. The source is a male donor in good health and CMV-seronegative.

This chain links TRBV6-6 with TRBJ1-1; TRBD1 aligns across 8 bases. Germline V gives CDR1 MNHNY, CDR2 SVGAGI (reference sequence). This CDR3 region has 13 residues. The ends lost 6 bases at V and 2 bases at J; junction bases unmatched: 2. For the CDR3, the DNA is TGTGCCAGCAGAGCAGGGGGCAACACTGAAGCTTTCTTT. Translation gives CASRAGGNTEAFF.

This chain uses TRBV9 with TRBJ2-2; TRBD2 agrees at 8 bases. CDR1 SGDLS and CDR2 YYNGEE come from the germline V gene. Losses at the gene ends were 3 bases for V and 4 bases for J; bases not matched to a gene: 8. CDR3 length: 16 residues. CDR3 sequence reads: CASSGGLAFRTGELFF. As DNA, the CDR3 is TGTGCCAGCAGCGGCGGACTAGCTTTCCGCACCGGGGAGCTGTTTTTT.

The sample holds a few counts of this clone. V gene TRBV6-4 combines with J gene TRBJ1-3; 7 bases agree with TRBD1. This CDR3 spans 15 amino acids. The V gene's germline CDR1 is MRHNA and CDR2 SNTAGT. Unmatched junction bases numbered 5, after V lost 4 bases and J lost 2 bases. CDR3 region: CASSADRRAGNTIYF. The CDR3 bases are TGTGCCAGCAGTGCGGACAGGAGGGCTGGAAACACCATATATTTT.

V usage is TRBV7-8 and J usage is TRBJ2-7; 7 bases agree with TRBD1. V shed 5 bases and J 0 bases; nucleotides not matched to a gene: 10. There are 16 residues in the CDR3. Germline V gene sequence: CDR1 SGHVS, CDR2 FQNEAQ. CDR3 residues: CASSPRDSDYSYEQYF. CDR3 DNA sequence: TGTGCCAGCAGCCCCCGGGACAGCGATTACTCCTACGAGCAGTACTTC.

The chain joins TRBV19 to TRBJ2-6; D uncertain. V lost 11 bases, J lost 4 bases, and 21 bases lay in between. Germline loops: CDR1 LNHDA, CDR2 SQIVND (reference sequence). The CDR3 is made up of 16 amino acids. This CDR3 is CASTPLDLWGANVLTF. In DNA form, the CDR3 reads TGTGCCTCCACGCCACTCGACTTATGGGGGGCCAACGTCCTGACTTTC. Filled out from reference TRBV19 and TRBJ2-6, the complete variable domain reads DGGITQSPKYLFRKEGQNVTLSCEQNLNHDAMYWYRQDPGQGLRLIYYSQIVNDFQKGDIAEGYSVSREKKESFPLTVTSAQKNPTAFYLCASTPLDLWGANVLTFGAGSRLTVL.

This sequence joins TRBV7-9 and TRBJ1-5; D not resolved. This CDR3 contains 15 residues. Trimming removed 0 bases at V and 11 bases at J, with 17 bases between. CDR1 SEHNR and CDR2 FQNEAQ come from the germline V gene (reference sequence). CDR3 in DNA: TGTGCCAGCAGCTTAGCGCCGTCCAGCAAGGAGACCCAGCATTTT. It codes for CASSLAPSSKETQHF.

CDR3 coding DNA: TGTGCCAGAAGCGTGGACAGGGTGAGTGGCTACACCTTC. It yields the protein CARSVDRVSGYTF. The chain employs TRBV5-3 and TRBJ1-2, with TRBD1 identical over 8 bases. TRBV5-3 is an open reading frame whose function is uncertain. This CDR3 has 13 residues. Trimming cost V 4 bases and J 7 bases; bases outside gene matches: 6.

The chain employs TRBV19 and TRBJ1-1; D unclear. The length of the CDR3 is 15 residues. Trimming took 2 bases from V and 0 from J, leaving 10 bases between them. The V gene's germline CDR1 is LNHDA and CDR2 SQIVND (reference sequence). This chain's CDR3 is CASSITGYMNTEAFF. The CDR3 DNA is TGTGCCAGTAGTATAACGGGATACATGAACACTGAAGCTTTCTTT.

The gene calls are TRBV5-6 and TRBJ2-3, with D possibly matching TRBD2 (5 bases). In germline, CDR1 is SGHDT, CDR2 YYEEEE. CDR3 length: 15 amino acids. Between the trimmed V and J ends, which lost 2 bases and 3 bases, there was a span of 13 bases. CDR3 protein: CASSFNGRRTDTQYF. CDR3 coding DNA: TGTGCCAGCAGCTTTAACGGCAGGAGGACAGATACGCAGTATTTT.

This clone was picked up a small number of times. CDR3 DNA: TGTGCCTGGAGGAACAGGGGGACAGATACGCAGTATTTT. Its protein is CAWRNRGTDTQYF. The chain has TRBV30 and TRBJ2-3; 8 bases are shared with TRBD1. The CDR3 runs 13 residues. V dropped 3 bases and J dropped 3; count of bases not matched to a gene: 2. CDR1 is GTSNPN and CDR2 is SVGIG in the germline V gene (reference sequence). The entire variable domain, with the rest obtained from reference TRBV30 and TRBJ2-3, is as follows: SQTIHQWPATLVQPVGSPLSLECTVEGTSNPNLYWYRQAAGRGLQLLFYSVGIGQISSEVPQNLSASRPQDRQFILSSKKLLLSDSGFYLCAWRNRGTDTQYFGPGTRLTVL.

The CDR3 DNA reads TGTGCCAGCAGCTTAACAGGTTACAATGAGCAGTTCTTC. This translates into CASSLTGYNEQFF. This chain uses TRBV7-2 with TRBJ2-1; perhaps TRBD1 as D (5 bases). CDR1 and CDR2 (germline): SGHTA, FQGNSA. Trimming pared 2 bases from V and 4 bases from J, leaving 6 bases between. This CDR3 is built from 13 residues.

The chain combines TRBV15 with TRBJ2-1, with 8 positions matching TRBD1. CDR3 length: 19 residues. From germline, CDR1 is LNHNV and CDR2 YYDKDF (reference sequence). V shed 4 bases and J 8 bases; nucleotides not matched to a gene: 22. The CDR3 is CATSTAWTGKLGWVDEQFF. CDR3 sequence (DNA): TGTGCCACCAGCACCGCGTGGACAGGGAAACTGGGTTGGGTGGATGAGCAGTTCTTC. Filled out from reference TRBV15 and TRBJ2-1, the complete variable domain reads DAMVIQNPRYQVTQFGKPVTLSCSQTLNHNVMYWYQQKSSQAPKLLFHYYDKDFNNEADTPDNFQSRRPNTSFCFLDIRSPGLGDTAMYLCATSTAWTGKLGWVDEQFFGPGTRLTVL.

This chain links TRBV6-5 with TRBJ1-2; TRBD1 is a possible D gene (6 bases). The CDR3 has 12 amino acids. With 5 bases removed from V and 4 bases from J, the gap between germline ends came to 8 bases. The V gene's germline CDR1 is MNHEY and CDR2 SVGAGI. CDR3 nucleotide sequence: TGTGCCAGCAGTAAACAGGGCTATGGCTACACCTTC. Protein: CASSKQGYGYTF.

This clone was picked up one time. The V and J genes are TRBV11-2 and TRBJ2-5; tentative D call: TRBD2 (5 bases). The germline V and J ends were trimmed by 5 bases and 5 bases, with 6 bases remaining between them. CDR1 is SGHAT and CDR2 is FQNNGV in the germline V gene. There are 11 residues in the CDR3. CDR3 amino acids: CASSAGETQYF. CDR3 sequence (DNA): TGTGCCAGCAGCGCGGGCGAGACCCAGTACTTC.

The chain carries TRBV6-1 and TRBJ1-5; weak D call: TRBD1 (6 bases). V lost 3 bases to trimming and J lost 9 bases, with 15 bases between them. Germline lookup yields CDR1 MNHNS and CDR2 SASEGT. CDR3 length equals 14 residues. The CDR3 nucleotides are TGTGCCAGCAGTGAGCAGGGGTCCAGGGGGCCCCAGCATTTT. Translating gives CASSEQGSRGPQHF.